One and the same sample provided the 15 T cell receptor beta chains below, sequenced in a study of shared clonotypes between healthy human individuals. Repertoires were generated with immunoSEQ multiplex PCR, while TCRdb's copy carries only in-frame clones and drops some. The sample lists millions of clones; 85% to 95% were seen once. It was CD45RO-negative cells, positively selected for CCR7, that made up naive CD8 cells, with terminally differentiated effector memory CD45RA+ cells excluded. The sample was naive CD8+ T cells sorted from blood. These TCRs come from a man aged 18 to 30 in good health.

This sequence joins TRBV14 and TRBJ2-7, with TRBD2 matching over 11 bases. Looked up from germline, CDR1 is SGHDN and CDR2 is FVKESK. The V gene end was trimmed by 0 bases and the J gene end by 5 bases; junction bases not matched to a gene: 3. This CDR3 spans 15 amino acids. The CDR3 bases are TGTGCCAGCAGCCAAGAGAAACTAGCGGGAGACGAGCAGTACTTC. Protein sequence: CASSQEKLAGDEQYF.

CDR3 DNA: TGTGCCAGCAGCAGTACAGGGAATGAGCAGTTCTTC. It translates to CASSSTGNEQFF. The chain uses TRBV5-4 and TRBJ2-1, with D maybe TRBD1 (6 bases). The V end was cut by 4 bases, the J end by 7 bases, with 9 bases between. The germline V gene encodes CDR1 SGHNT and CDR2 YYREEE (reference sequence). The CDR3 is 12 residues long.

The rearrangement uses TRBV14 and TRBJ2-7; D is uncertain. The V and J ends lost 0 bases and 3 bases respectively, with 12 bases between them. Germline CDR1 reads SGHDN; CDR2 reads FVKESK. This CDR3 comprises 15 residues. In DNA form, the CDR3 reads TGTGCCAGCAGCCAAGAGGCAGGCGATGGCTACGAGCAGTACTTC. Its protein is CASSQEAGDGYEQYF.

The chain has TRBV29-1 and TRBJ1-2; tentatively, D is TRBD1 (5 bases). CDR3 length: 13 amino acids. CDR1 and CDR2 (germline): SQVTM, ANQGSEA. V was clipped by 6 bases and J by 4 bases, with 15 bases between them. The CDR3 spells CSVLVTGVYGYTF. DNA for the CDR3: TGCAGCGTCCTAGTTACAGGAGTCTATGGCTACACCTTC. The complete variable domain, with remaining parts taken from reference TRBV29-1 and TRBJ1-2, reads SAVISQKPSRDICQRGTSLTIQCQVDSQVTMMFWYRQQPGQSLTLIATANQGSEATYESGFVIDKFPISRPNLTFSTLTVSNMSPEDSSIYLCSVLVTGVYGYTFGSGTRLTVV.

The chain links TRBV7-2 to TRBJ2-7, with 11 bases that match TRBD1. V trimming: 4 bases; J trimming: 4 bases; junction bases outside the gene matches: 9. CDR3 length: 16 residues. Germline loops: CDR1 SGHTA, CDR2 FQGNSA. CDR3 sequence reads: CASSSGQGASIYEQYF. DNA of the CDR3: TGTGCCAGCAGCTCCGGACAGGGGGCTAGTATATACGAGCAGTACTTC.

The chain uses TRBV4-3 and TRBJ2-1; TRBD1 might be the D (5 bases). The CDR3 totals 16 residues. In germline, CDR1 is LGHNA, CDR2 YSLEER. Trimming stripped 2 bases from V and 3 bases from J, with 14 bases between. The CDR3 spells CASSQQDSDLYNEQFF. The DNA of the CDR3 is TGCGCCAGCAGCCAACAAGACAGCGACCTCTACAATGAGCAGTTCTTC.

This chain uses TRBV29-1 with TRBJ1-4; 8 bases agree with TRBD1. The germline CDR1 and CDR2 sequences are SQVTM and ANQGSEA. J was trimmed by 7 bases and V by 6 bases; bases with no gene match: 4. This CDR3 region has 12 residues. The CDR3 is CSVDRVGEKLFF. The CDR3 coding sequence is TGCAGCGTGGACAGGGTGGGTGAAAAACTGTTTTTT.

The sample holds a few counts of this clone. The sample holds other DNA sequences that translate to the same CDR3. The chain recombines TRBV4-1 with TRBJ1-1; D is uncertain. CDR3 length equals 13 residues. V lost 1 base and J lost 0, with 3 bases in between. Germline V gene data show CDR1 as MGHRA and CDR2 as YSYEKL. This CDR3 is CASSQAVNTEAFF. DNA of the CDR3: TGCGCCAGCAGCCAAGCAGTGAACACTGAAGCTTTCTTT.

The chain has TRBV6-1 and TRBJ2-5; 7 bases fit TRBD2. The CDR3 totals 15 residues. V was clipped by 4 bases and J by 1 base; unmatched bases: 6. Germline assignment: CDR1 MNHNS and CDR2 SASEGT. The CDR3 DNA reads TGTGCCAGCAGTGCTCTAGCGGTACCCCAAGAGACCCAGTACTTC. Translation: CASSALAVPQETQYF.

With regard to this clone: Other DNA sequences in this sample translate to the same CDR3. V usage is TRBV5-1 and J usage is TRBJ2-7; 9 nucleotides line up with TRBD1. The germline gives CDR1 SGHRS, CDR2 YFSETQ. The CDR3 loop spans 15 amino acids. Trimming cost V 0 bases and J 4 bases; bases outside gene matches: 5. CDR3 residues: CASSLAQGAIYEQYF. In DNA form, the CDR3 reads TGCGCCAGCAGCTTGGCACAGGGGGCAATTTACGAGCAGTACTTC.

As to this clone: The junction departs from the called germline gene at one end, perhaps through a read error. V gene TRBV10-1 combines with J gene TRBJ2-1; 8 nucleotides line up with TRBD1. The CDR3 loop spans 13 amino acids. CDR1 WNHNN and CDR2 SYGVQD come from the germline V gene (reference sequence). The CDR3 loop reads CASSESMEQGVIF. The CDR3 DNA reads as TGCGCCAGCAGTGAGTCGATGGAACAGGGGGTAATCTTC.

A single count supports this clone. This chain links TRBV7-9 with TRBJ2-3; D is unclear. CDR3 length equals 14 residues. Germline values: CDR1 SEHNR, CDR2 FQNEAQ (reference sequence). Deletions cut 3 bases from V and 1 base from J, with 8 bases between. CDR3 residues: CASSFSDGTDTQYF. The CDR3 DNA sequence: TGTGCCAGCAGCTTCAGCGACGGCACAGATACGCAGTATTTT.

This chain joins TRBV18 and TRBJ2-3; possible D gene TRBD1, 6 bases. The CDR3 covers 18 residues. The germline V and J ends were trimmed by 3 bases and 0 bases, with 19 bases remaining between them. Germline loops: CDR1 KGHSH, CDR2 LQKENI. CDR3 nucleotide sequence: TGTGCCAGCTCACCGTTTAGACCAGGGGAAAGTAGCACAGATACGCAGTATTTT. Amino acid sequence: CASSPFRPGESSTDTQYF.

This chain joins TRBV7-9 and TRBJ1-5; 10 nucleotides match TRBD1. Losses at the gene ends were 5 bases for V and 3 bases for J; bases not matched to a gene: 7. The CDR3 loop spans 16 amino acids. Germline lookup yields CDR1 SEHNR and CDR2 FQNEAQ (reference sequence). In DNA form, the CDR3 reads TGTGCCAGCAGCGGTTTAGGGACAGGGGACAATCAGCCCCAGCATTTT. It yields the protein CASSGLGTGDNQPQHF.

The V call is TRBV7-2, the J call TRBJ2-7, with D uncertain. Germline V gives CDR1 SGHTA, CDR2 FQGNSA. V was shortened by 1 base and J by 5 bases, with 12 bases between the two germline ends. The CDR3 is made up of 14 amino acids. In DNA form, the CDR3 reads TGTGCCAGCAGCTTAGGCTCGGCAGGCCACGAGCAGTACTTC. This sequence encodes CASSLGSAGHEQYF.